The T cell receptor beta chain described here comes from a study of tumor and adjacent non-tumor tissue in lung cancer. Study-wide context: Aged about 31 to 80 years, patients included more than nine men and roughly 5 women with stage I to III disease.

Germline V gives CDR1 MNHEY, CDR2 SVGEGT. The CDR3 is 14 residues long. Study conclusions and caveats: Tumor tissue had significantly higher TCR diversity than normal lung. Top 100 clones took a larger repertoire share in normal lung.

With regard to this clonotype: Its antigen is unknown. This CDR3 is missing its conserved last phenylalanine or tryptophan, likely due to a read error.

TCRbeta libraries were built with three rounds of nested PCR, modified from ARM-PCR. TCRdb fed the multiplex PCR reads into MiXCR, producing one record per CDR3 protein. The data hold 47,000 or so distinct CDR3 sequences, with 60% to 65% observed a single time. RNA was extracted from bulk tissue without any cell sorting. The normal lung tissue was taken more than 3 cm from the tumor edge. The chain uses TRBV6-2 or TRBV6-3 and TRBJ2-1, with D hard to call. This clonotype originated in a woman in her 70s with non-small cell lung cancer. Source material: distant non-tumor lung tissue. CDR3 residues: CASGYYGGNNEQFL. Written as DNA, the CDR3 is TGTGCCAGCGGTTATTATGGCGGCAACAATGAGCAGTTCCTC.